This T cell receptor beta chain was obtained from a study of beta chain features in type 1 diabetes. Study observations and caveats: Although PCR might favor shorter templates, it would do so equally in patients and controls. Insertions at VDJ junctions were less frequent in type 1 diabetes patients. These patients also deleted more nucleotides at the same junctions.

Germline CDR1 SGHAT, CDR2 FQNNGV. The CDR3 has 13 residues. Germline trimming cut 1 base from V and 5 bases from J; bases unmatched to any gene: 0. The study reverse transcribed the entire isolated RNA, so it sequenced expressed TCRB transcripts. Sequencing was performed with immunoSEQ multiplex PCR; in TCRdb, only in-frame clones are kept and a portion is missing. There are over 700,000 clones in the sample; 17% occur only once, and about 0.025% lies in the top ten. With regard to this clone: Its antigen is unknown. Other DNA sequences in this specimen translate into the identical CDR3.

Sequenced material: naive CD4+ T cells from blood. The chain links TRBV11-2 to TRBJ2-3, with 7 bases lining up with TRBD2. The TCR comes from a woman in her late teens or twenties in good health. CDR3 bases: TGTGCCAGCAGCTTAGCGGGGGGAGATACGCAGTATTTT. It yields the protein CASSLAGGDTQYF. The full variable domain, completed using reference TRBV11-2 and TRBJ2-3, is EAGVAQSPRYKIIEKRQSVAFWCNPISGHATLYWYQQILGQGPKLLIQFQNNGVVDDSQLPKDRFSAERLKGVDSTLKIQPAKLEDSAVYLCASSLAGGDTQYFGPGTRLTVL.